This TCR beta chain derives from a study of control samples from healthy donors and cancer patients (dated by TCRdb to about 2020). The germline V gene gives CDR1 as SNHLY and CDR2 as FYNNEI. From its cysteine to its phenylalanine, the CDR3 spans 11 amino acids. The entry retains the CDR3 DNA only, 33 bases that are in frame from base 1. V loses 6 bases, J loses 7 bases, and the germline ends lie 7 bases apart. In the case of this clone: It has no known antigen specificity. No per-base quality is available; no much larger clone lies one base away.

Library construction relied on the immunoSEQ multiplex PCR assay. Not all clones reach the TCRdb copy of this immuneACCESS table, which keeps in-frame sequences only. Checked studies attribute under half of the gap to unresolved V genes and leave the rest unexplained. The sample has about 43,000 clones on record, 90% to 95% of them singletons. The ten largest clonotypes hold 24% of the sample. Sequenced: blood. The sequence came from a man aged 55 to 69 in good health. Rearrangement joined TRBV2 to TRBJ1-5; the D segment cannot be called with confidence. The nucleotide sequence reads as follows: TGTGCCAGCAGGGAGACCCAGCCCCAGCATTTT. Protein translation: CASRETQPQHF.